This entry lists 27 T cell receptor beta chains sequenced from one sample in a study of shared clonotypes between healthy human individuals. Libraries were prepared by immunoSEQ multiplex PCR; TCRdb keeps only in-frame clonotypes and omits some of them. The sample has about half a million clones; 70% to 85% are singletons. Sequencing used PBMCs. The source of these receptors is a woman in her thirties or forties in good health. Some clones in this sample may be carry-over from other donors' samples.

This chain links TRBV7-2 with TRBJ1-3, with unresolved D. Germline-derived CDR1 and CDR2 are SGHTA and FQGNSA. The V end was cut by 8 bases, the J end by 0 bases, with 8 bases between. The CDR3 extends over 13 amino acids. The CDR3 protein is CASQTSSGNTIYF. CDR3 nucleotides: TGTGCCAGCCAGACCTCCTCTGGAAACACCATATATTTT.

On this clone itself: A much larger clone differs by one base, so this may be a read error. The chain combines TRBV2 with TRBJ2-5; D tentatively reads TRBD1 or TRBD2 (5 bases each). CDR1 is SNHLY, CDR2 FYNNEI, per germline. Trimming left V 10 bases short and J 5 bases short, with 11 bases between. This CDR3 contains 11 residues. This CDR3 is CAIRGSETQYF. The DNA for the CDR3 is TGTGCCATACGGGGCAGTGAGACCCAGTACTTC.

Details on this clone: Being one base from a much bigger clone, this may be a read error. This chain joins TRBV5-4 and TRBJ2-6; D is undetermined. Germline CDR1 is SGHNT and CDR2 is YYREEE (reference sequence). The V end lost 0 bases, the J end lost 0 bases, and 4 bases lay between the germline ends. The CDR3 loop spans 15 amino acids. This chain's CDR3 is CASSLDPSGANVLTF. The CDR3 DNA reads TGTGCCAGCAGCTTGGATCCCTCTGGGGCCAACGTCCTGACTTTC.

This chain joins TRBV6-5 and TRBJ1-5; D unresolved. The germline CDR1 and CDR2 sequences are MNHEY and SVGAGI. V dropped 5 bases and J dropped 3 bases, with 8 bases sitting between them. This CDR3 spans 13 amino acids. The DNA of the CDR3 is TGTGCCAGCAGTCCTAGATACAATCAGCCCCAGCATTTT. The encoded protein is CASSPRYNQPQHF.

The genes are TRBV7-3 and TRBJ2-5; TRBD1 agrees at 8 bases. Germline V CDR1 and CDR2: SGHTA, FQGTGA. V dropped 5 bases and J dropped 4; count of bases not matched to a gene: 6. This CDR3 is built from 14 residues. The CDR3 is CASSPSGGGETQYF. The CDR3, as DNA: TGTGCCAGCAGCCCCTCAGGGGGCGGAGAGACCCAGTACTTC.

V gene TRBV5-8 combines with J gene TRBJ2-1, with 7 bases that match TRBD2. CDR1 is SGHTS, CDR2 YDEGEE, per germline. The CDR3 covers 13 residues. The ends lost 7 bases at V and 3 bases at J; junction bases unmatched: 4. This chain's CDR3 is CASCLADYNEQFF. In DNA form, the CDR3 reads TGTGCCAGCTGTCTAGCGGACTACAATGAGCAGTTCTTC.

DNA for the CDR3: TGTGCCAGTAGTGCAGCGAACAATGAGCAGTTCTTC. Translated: CASSAANNEQFF. The chain recombines TRBV19 with TRBJ2-1; D is unresolved. The V and J ends lost 5 bases and 5 bases respectively, with 7 bases between them. The CDR3 length is 12 residues. Germline V gene sequence: CDR1 LNHDA, CDR2 SQIVND (reference sequence). The full variable domain, with the rest looked up from reference TRBV19 and TRBJ2-1, is DGGITQSPKYLFRKEGQNVTLSCEQNLNHDAMYWYRQDPGQGLRLIYYSQIVNDFQKGDIAEGYSVSREKKESFPLTVTSAQKNPTAFYLCASSAANNEQFFGPGTRLTVL.

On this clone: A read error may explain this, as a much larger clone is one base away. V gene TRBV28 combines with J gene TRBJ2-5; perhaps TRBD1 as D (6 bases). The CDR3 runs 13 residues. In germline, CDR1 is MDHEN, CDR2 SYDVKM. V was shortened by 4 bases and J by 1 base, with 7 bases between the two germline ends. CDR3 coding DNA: TGTGCCAGCAGTTACAGGGTCCAAGAGACCCAGTACTTC. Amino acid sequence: CASSYRVQETQYF.

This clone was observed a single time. CDR3 sequence (DNA): TGTGCCAGCAGCGCAGGGATCCAGTGGGATGAGCAGTTCTTC. It yields the protein CASSAGIQWDEQFF. V and J are TRBV5-4 and TRBJ2-1; possibly TRBD1 for D (5 bases). The CDR3 consists of 14 residues. V lost 4 bases and J lost 8, with 16 bases in between. Germline CDR1 and CDR2: SGHNT and YYREEE (reference sequence).

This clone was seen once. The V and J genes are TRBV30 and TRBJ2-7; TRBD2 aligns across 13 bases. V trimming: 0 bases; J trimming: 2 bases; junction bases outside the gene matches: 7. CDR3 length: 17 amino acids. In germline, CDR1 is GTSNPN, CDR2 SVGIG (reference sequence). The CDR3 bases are TGTGCCTGGAGTGTGGGACTAGCGGGAAGTTCGGCCTACGAGCAGTACTTC. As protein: CAWSVGLAGSSAYEQYF.

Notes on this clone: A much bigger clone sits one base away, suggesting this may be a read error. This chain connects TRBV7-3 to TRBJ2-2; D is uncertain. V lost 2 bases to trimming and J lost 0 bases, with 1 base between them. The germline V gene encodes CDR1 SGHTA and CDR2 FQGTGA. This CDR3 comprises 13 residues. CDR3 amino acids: CASSLPNTGELFF. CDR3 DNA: TGTGCCAGCAGCTTACCGAACACCGGGGAGCTGTTTTTT.

CDR3 protein: CAVTGLADTQYF. DNA of the CDR3: TGTGCCGTGACAGGGCTGGCAGATACGCAGTATTTT. The rearrangement uses TRBV30 and TRBJ2-3; 7 bases align to TRBD1. Germline values: CDR1 GTSNPN, CDR2 SVGIG (reference sequence). V trimming: 8 bases; J trimming: 4 bases; junction bases outside the gene matches: 6. CDR3 length: 12 residues.

This CDR3 is CASSELGQGSSGNTIYF. For the CDR3, the DNA is TGTGCCAGCAGTGAATTGGGACAGGGAAGCTCTGGAAACACCATATATTTT. The chain uses TRBV2 and TRBJ1-3; 9 bases are a match to TRBD1. Per the germline V gene, CDR1 is SNHLY and CDR2 is FYNNEI. J gave up 0 bases and V 2 bases, and 5 bases lay outside the gene matches. CDR3 size: 17 residues.

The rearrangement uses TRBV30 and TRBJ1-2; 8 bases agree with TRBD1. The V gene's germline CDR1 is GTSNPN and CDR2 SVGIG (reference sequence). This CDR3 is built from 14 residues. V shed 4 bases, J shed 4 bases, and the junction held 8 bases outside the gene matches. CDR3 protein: CAWTKQGVFYGYTF. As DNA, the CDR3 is TGTGCCTGGACGAAACAGGGGGTTTTCTATGGCTACACCTTC.

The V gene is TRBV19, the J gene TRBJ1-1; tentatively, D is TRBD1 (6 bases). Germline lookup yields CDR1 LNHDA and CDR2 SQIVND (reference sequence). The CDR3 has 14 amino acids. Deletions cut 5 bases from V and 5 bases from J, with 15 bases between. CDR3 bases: TGTGCCAGTAGTTTGGGGGCAGGGGAGACTGAAGCTTTCTTT. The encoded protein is CASSLGAGETEAFF.

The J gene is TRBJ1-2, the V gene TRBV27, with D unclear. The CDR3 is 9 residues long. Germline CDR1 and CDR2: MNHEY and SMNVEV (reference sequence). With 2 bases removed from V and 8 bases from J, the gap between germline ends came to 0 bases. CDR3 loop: CASSLGYTF. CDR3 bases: TGTGCCAGCAGTTTAGGCTACACCTTC.

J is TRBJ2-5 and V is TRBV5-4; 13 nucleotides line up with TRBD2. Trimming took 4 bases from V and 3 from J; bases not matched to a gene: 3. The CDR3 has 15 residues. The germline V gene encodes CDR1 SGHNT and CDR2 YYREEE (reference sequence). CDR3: CASSRTSGGEETQYF. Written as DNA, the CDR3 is TGTGCCAGCAGCCGTACTAGCGGGGGGGAAGAGACCCAGTACTTC.

The CDR3 spells CASSLGTGFKNEQFF. The CDR3 bases are TGTGCCAGCAGCTTGGGGACAGGCTTTAAGAATGAGCAGTTCTTC. The chain joins TRBV5-8 to TRBJ2-1; 7 bases match TRBD1. The V and J ends lost 0 bases and 7 bases, in that order; junction bases with no gene match: 7. Germline loops: CDR1 SGHTS, CDR2 YDEGEE. This CDR3 is 15 amino acids long.

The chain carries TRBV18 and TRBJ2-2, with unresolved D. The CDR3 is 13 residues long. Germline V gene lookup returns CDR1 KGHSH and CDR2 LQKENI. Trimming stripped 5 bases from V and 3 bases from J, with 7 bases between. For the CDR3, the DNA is TGTGCCAGCTCATCCCAATACACCGGGGAGCTGTTTTTT. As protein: CASSSQYTGELFF.

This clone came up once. CDR3 sequence (DNA): TGTGCCAGCAGTGAAGCGCACGGGCTACGGGAGCTGTTTTTT. Protein: CASSEAHGLRELFF. The chain couples TRBV6-1 to TRBJ2-2; D is undetermined. Germline assignment: CDR1 MNHNS and CDR2 SASEGT. Trimming cost V 0 bases and J 9 bases, with 11 bases left between them. The CDR3 has 14 amino acids.

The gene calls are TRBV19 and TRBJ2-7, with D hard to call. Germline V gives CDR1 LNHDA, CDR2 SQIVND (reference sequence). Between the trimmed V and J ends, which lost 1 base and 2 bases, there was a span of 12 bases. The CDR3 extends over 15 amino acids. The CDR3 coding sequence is TGTGCCAGTAGTATAGCATCACAGAGGACCTACGAGCAGTACTTC. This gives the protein CASSIASQRTYEQYF.

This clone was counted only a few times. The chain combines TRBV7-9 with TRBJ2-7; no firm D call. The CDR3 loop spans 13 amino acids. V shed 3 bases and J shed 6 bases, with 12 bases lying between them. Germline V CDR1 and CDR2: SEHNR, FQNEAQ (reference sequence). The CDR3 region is CASSFGPTGEQYF. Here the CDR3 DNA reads TGTGCCAGCAGCTTTGGCCCAACCGGCGAGCAGTACTTC.

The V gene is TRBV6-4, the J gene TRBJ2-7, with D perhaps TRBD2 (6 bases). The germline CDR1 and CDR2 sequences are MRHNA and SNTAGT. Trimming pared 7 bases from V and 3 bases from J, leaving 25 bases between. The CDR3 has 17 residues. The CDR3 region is CASNRGTGFGPNYEQYF. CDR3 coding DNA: TGTGCCAGCAATCGGGGGACGGGATTCGGACCGAACTACGAGCAGTACTTC.

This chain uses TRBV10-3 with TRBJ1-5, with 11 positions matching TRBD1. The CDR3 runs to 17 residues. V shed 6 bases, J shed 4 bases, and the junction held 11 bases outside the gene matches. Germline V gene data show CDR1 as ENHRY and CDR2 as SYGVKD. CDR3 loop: CAISSGTGGIWNQPQHF. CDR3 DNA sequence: TGTGCCATCAGCTCCGGGACAGGGGGTATCTGGAATCAGCCCCAGCATTTT.

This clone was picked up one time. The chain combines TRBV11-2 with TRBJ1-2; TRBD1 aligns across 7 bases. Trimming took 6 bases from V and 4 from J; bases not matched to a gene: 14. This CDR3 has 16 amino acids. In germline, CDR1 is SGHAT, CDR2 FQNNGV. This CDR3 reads CASRDTRDSPSYGYTF. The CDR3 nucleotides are TGTGCCAGCAGGGATACTCGGGACAGCCCCTCCTATGGCTACACCTTC.

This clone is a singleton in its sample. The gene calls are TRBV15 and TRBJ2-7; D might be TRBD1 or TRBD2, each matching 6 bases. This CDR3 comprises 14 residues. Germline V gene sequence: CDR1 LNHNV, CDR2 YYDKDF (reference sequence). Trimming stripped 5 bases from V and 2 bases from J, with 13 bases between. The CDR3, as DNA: TGTGCCACCAGCCGCGGGACAACGACCTACGAGCAGTACTTC. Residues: CATSRGTTTYEQYF.

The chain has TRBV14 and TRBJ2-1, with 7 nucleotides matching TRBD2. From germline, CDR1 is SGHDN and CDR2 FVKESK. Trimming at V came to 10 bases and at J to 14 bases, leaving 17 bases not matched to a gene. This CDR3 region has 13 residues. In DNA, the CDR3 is TGTGCCACCAAGGCTACAAGGGGAGGGGAGAAGTTCTTC. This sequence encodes CATKATRGGEKFF.